The next 27 T cell receptor beta chains were all read from a single sample in a study of shared clonotypes between healthy human individuals. Here immunoSEQ multiplex PCR was the method, and the copy in TCRdb shows in-frame clones only, minus some. The sample consists of 2 million to 2.5 million clones, 85% to 95% of them appearing once. Sequenced input: naive CD4+ T cells from PBMCs. Subset here: CD45RA+ positively selected. The receptors were gathered from a young man in good health. Some clones in this sample may be carry-over from other donors' samples.

The chain recombines TRBV5-8 with TRBJ2-7, with a tentative D call TRBD1 (6 bases). CDR1 is SGHTS and CDR2 is YDEGEE in the germline V gene. V shed 1 base and J shed 3 bases, with 14 bases lying between them. This CDR3 region has 15 residues. The CDR3 DNA is TGTGCCAGCAGCTTGTTTTCAGGACAGCGCTACGAGCAGTACTTC. Translated, it gives CASSLFSGQRYEQYF.

The chain employs TRBV6-6 and TRBJ1-1; D gene unclear. Trimming removed 2 bases at V and 1 base at J, with 8 bases between. Germline V gene data show CDR1 as MNHNY and CDR2 as SVGAGI (reference sequence). There are 14 residues in the CDR3. In DNA form, the CDR3 reads TGTGCCAGCAGTTACGGTTCGGGGAACACTGAAGCTTTCTTT. Protein sequence: CASSYGSGNTEAFF.

The V call is TRBV25-1, the J call TRBJ1-3; D ambiguous. V lost 8 bases, J lost 4 bases, and 6 bases lay in between. CDR1 is MGHDK, CDR2 SYGVNS, per germline. The CDR3 runs 11 residues. CDR3 sequence (DNA): TGTGCCAGCTTTATGGGAAACACCATATATTTT. It encodes CASFMGNTIYF.

V usage is TRBV4-1 and J usage is TRBJ2-7; no clear D. This CDR3 comprises 15 residues. Looked up from germline, CDR1 is MGHRA and CDR2 is YSYEKL. The ends were cut back, 2 bases at V and 0 bases at J, with 11 bases in the middle. CDR3 protein: CASSQFTFSSYEQYF. As DNA, the CDR3 is TGCGCCAGCAGCCAATTCACTTTTAGCTCCTACGAGCAGTACTTC.

The chain links TRBV4-1 to TRBJ2-7; D uncertain. CDR3 size: 13 residues. CDR1 MGHRA and CDR2 YSYEKL come from the germline V gene. Trimming shortened V by 1 base and J by 4 bases, and 8 bases separated the two germline ends. CDR3 sequence (DNA): TGCGCCAGCAGCCAAGTGGTCCCTTACGAGCAGTACTTC. Translation gives CASSQVVPYEQYF.

The chain joins TRBV11-3 to TRBJ2-3, with D perhaps TRBD1 (5 bases). Trimming stripped 5 bases from V and 3 bases from J, with 9 bases between. The length of the CDR3 is 13 residues. Germline V gene sequence: CDR1 SGHNT, CDR2 YENEEA. CDR3 sequence (DNA): TGTGCCAGCAGCAAACCAGGGACAGATACGCAGTATTTT. Residues: CASSKPGTDTQYF. Full variable domain (remainder filled in from reference TRBV11-3 and TRBJ2-3): EAGVVQSPRYKIIEKKQPVAFWCNPISGHNTLYWYLQNLGQGPELLIRYENEEAVDDSQLPKDRFSAERLKGVDSTLKIQPAELGDSAVYLCASSKPGTDTQYFGPGTRLTVL.

The V call is TRBV7-2, the J call TRBJ2-5; unclear D gene. V lost 6 bases and J lost 5, with 10 bases in between. This CDR3 has 12 residues. Germline CDR1 and CDR2: SGHTA and FQGNSA. CDR3 sequence: CASRTEEETQYF. The CDR3 DNA sequence: TGTGCCAGCAGGACCGAGGAGGAGACCCAGTACTTC.

Comment on this clone: Other nucleotide sequences from this sample produce the same CDR3. The chain has TRBV20-1 and TRBJ1-5; D not resolved. The germline gives CDR1 DFQATT, CDR2 SNEGSKA (reference sequence). The CDR3 has 9 amino acids. V was pared by 4 bases and J by 5 bases, with 0 bases between. This chain's CDR3 is CSANQPQHF. Here the CDR3 DNA reads TGCAGTGCTAATCAGCCCCAGCATTTT.

V usage is TRBV7-8 and J usage is TRBJ1-5; the D gene is possibly TRBD1 (6 bases). Germline V gene lookup returns CDR1 SGHVS and CDR2 FQNEAQ. CDR3 length: 16 amino acids. Trimming pared 1 base from V and 0 bases from J, leaving 10 bases between. The CDR3 loop reads CASSLEGGFSNQPQHF. Written as DNA, the CDR3 is TGTGCCAGCAGCTTAGAGGGGGGGTTTAGCAATCAGCCCCAGCATTTT.

The rearrangement uses TRBV4-1 and TRBJ2-7; the D gene is possibly TRBD1 (6 bases). Trimming left V 7 bases short and J 6 bases short, with 13 bases between. CDR3 size: 12 residues. CDR1 and CDR2 from the germline V gene are MGHRA and YSYEKL. CDR3 DNA: TGCGCCAGCATGGACAGCCCCCTCGAGCAGTACTTC. It codes for CASMDSPLEQYF.

V is TRBV5-1 and J is TRBJ2-3; 10 positions match TRBD1. Germline trimming cut 3 bases from V and 4 bases from J; bases unmatched to any gene: 8. Germline assignment: CDR1 SGHRS and CDR2 YFSETQ. The CDR3 loop spans 16 amino acids. The CDR3 DNA reads TGCGCCAGCAGCTCAATGACAGGGGGCAAAGCAGATACGCAGTATTTT. It encodes CASSSMTGGKADTQYF.

This chain joins TRBV5-1 and TRBJ2-1, with TRBD2 matching over 11 bases. CDR3 length: 15 residues. V lost 2 bases to trimming and J lost 9 bases; unmatched junction nucleotides: 7. Germline CDR1 is SGHRS and CDR2 is YFSETQ. The CDR3, as DNA: TGCGCCAGCAGCTTCATAGCGGGAGGGCCGGGTGAGCAGTTCTTC. It encodes CASSFIAGGPGEQFF.

The chain has TRBV15 and TRBJ2-6, with a tentative D call TRBD2 (6 bases). The CDR3 covers 15 residues. V was shortened by 8 bases and J by 0 bases, with 11 bases between the two germline ends. The germline CDR1 and CDR2 sequences are LNHNV and YYDKDF (reference sequence). CDR3 bases: TGTGCCACCCAAGTGGGGGGCTCTGGGGCCAACGTCCTGACTTTC. It translates to CATQVGGSGANVLTF.

In DNA, the CDR3 is TGTGCCAGCAGCGACAGGGACACCCGGTCACCCCTCCACTTT. Translation gives CASSDRDTRSPLHF. This rearrangement joins TRBV25-1 to TRBJ1-6; 7 positions match TRBD1. This CDR3 contains 14 residues. Trimming took 6 bases from V and 10 from J; bases not matched to a gene: 9. Germline V CDR1 and CDR2: MGHDK, SYGVNS.

J is TRBJ2-5 and V is TRBV28, with 7 bases lining up with TRBD1. The CDR3 has 17 amino acids. In germline, CDR1 is MDHEN, CDR2 SYDVKM. The V gene end was trimmed by 5 bases and the J gene end by 2 bases; junction bases not matched to a gene: 14. DNA for the CDR3: TGTGCCAGCAGTAATGAACAGGGGAAGGGGTTTCAAGAGACCCAGTACTTC. It translates to CASSNEQGKGFQETQYF.

This sequence joins TRBV28 and TRBJ1-4; possible D gene TRBD1, 5 bases. The V end lost 5 bases, the J end lost 8 bases, and 9 bases lay between the germline ends. Germline CDR1 and CDR2: MDHEN and SYDVKM. The CDR3 spans 12 residues. CDR3 DNA: TGTGCCAGCAGTCCGGGACGGGAAAAACTGTTTTTT. Translated, it gives CASSPGREKLFF.

V and J are TRBV15 and TRBJ2-2; D is undetermined. V was pared by 3 bases and J by 0 bases, with 5 bases between. Looked up from germline, CDR1 is LNHNV and CDR2 is YYDKDF (reference sequence). This CDR3 contains 14 residues. The CDR3 coding sequence is TGTGCCACCAGCAGTGGGGCGAACACCGGGGAGCTGTTTTTT. Translated, it gives CATSSGANTGELFF.

This chain connects TRBV13 to TRBJ2-3; the D is unclear. This CDR3 is 13 amino acids long. Germline CDR1 PRHDT, CDR2 FYEKMQ (reference sequence). V lost 3 bases and J lost 8, with 12 bases in between. The CDR3 protein is CASSLLSSGTQYF. The DNA for the CDR3 is TGTGCCAGCAGCTTGTTATCATCTGGTACGCAGTATTTT.

This chain connects TRBV10-1 to TRBJ2-7, with 9 bases that match TRBD2. This CDR3 spans 13 amino acids. Germline V gene sequence: CDR1 WNHNN, CDR2 SYGVQD (reference sequence). Unmatched junction bases numbered 5, after V lost 9 bases and J lost 2 bases. The CDR3 spells CARTSGGTYEQYF. The CDR3 region has the DNA TGCGCCAGGACTAGCGGAGGGACCTACGAGCAGTACTTC.

This clone has only one observation. The genes are TRBV15 and TRBJ2-2; D not certain. This CDR3 region has 17 residues. Germline CDR1 reads LNHNV; CDR2 reads YYDKDF (reference sequence). V lost 1 base, J lost 4 bases, and 16 bases lay in between. The CDR3 region has the DNA TGTGCCACCAGCAGAGGGGGTGGGGTCACGGGCACCGGGGAGCTGTTTTTT. Amino acids: CATSRGGGVTGTGELFF.

The chain employs TRBV6-6 and TRBJ2-1, with unresolved D. Germline CDR1 is MNHNY and CDR2 is SVGAGI (reference sequence). This CDR3 comprises 14 residues. Trimming stripped 0 bases from V and 5 bases from J, with 8 bases between. The CDR3 nucleotides read TGTGCCAGCAGTTACTCGATCGTGAACAATGAGCAGTTCTTC. It specifies CASSYSIVNNEQFF.

The CDR3 DNA is TGTGCCAGCAGTTACTTCAGACAGGTGAACACCGGGGAGCTGTTTTTT. Translating it yields CASSYFRQVNTGELFF. The J gene is TRBJ2-2, the V gene TRBV6-5; possible D gene TRBD1, 6 bases. V was trimmed by 1 base and J by 1 base, leaving 10 bases between them. CDR3 length: 16 residues. Looked up from germline, CDR1 is MNHEY and CDR2 is SVGAGI.

This chain links TRBV6-6 with TRBJ2-1; D unresolved. Germline CDR1 reads MNHNY; CDR2 reads SVGAGI (reference sequence). V was shortened by 4 bases and J by 5 bases, with 15 bases between the two germline ends. The CDR3 spans 15 residues. The CDR3 loop is CASSLAVPRNNEQFF. The CDR3 DNA follows: TGTGCCAGCAGTTTGGCCGTCCCCCGAAACAATGAGCAGTTCTTC.

The chain carries TRBV9 and TRBJ1-2; 12 bases align to TRBD1. With V trimmed by 3 bases and J by 5 bases, 5 bases remained unmatched. Germline lookup yields CDR1 SGDLS and CDR2 YYNGEE. There are 15 residues in the CDR3. The DNA for the CDR3 is TGTGCCAGCAGCGAGGGGGACAGGGGGCTGTATGGCTACACCTTC. Residues: CASSEGDRGLYGYTF.

The count of this clone is one. The CDR3 loop reads CASSLLGTVIDEQFF. CDR3 sequence (DNA): TGTGCCAGCAGTTTATTGGGGACAGTTATCGATGAGCAGTTCTTC. The chain recombines TRBV27 with TRBJ2-1, with 7 positions matching TRBD1. CDR1 and CDR2 (germline): MNHEY, SMNVEV (reference sequence). Germline trimming cut 1 base from V and 8 bases from J; bases unmatched to any gene: 8. The CDR3 has 15 residues.

The rearrangement links TRBV5-1 to TRBJ2-5; no clear D. Germline V gene data show CDR1 as SGHRS and CDR2 as YFSETQ. CDR3 length equals 14 residues. The ends were cut back, 0 bases at V and 4 bases at J, with 10 bases in the middle. The CDR3 here is CASSLASAPETQYF. CDR3 DNA sequence: TGCGCCAGCAGCTTGGCGTCAGCGCCAGAGACCCAGTACTTC.

This chain connects TRBV6-1 to TRBJ1-2, with D perhaps matching TRBD1 (5 bases). The germline V and J ends were trimmed by 6 bases and 4 bases, with 12 bases remaining between them. Germline CDR1 reads MNHNS; CDR2 reads SASEGT. The CDR3 spans 13 residues. CDR3: CASRGGVVYGYTF. The CDR3 nucleotides are TGTGCCAGCAGGGGGGGGGTAGTCTATGGCTACACCTTC.